A selection of T cell receptor beta chains follows, all from one sample in a study of shared clonotypes between healthy human individuals. The data were produced by immunoSEQ multiplex PCR, yet TCRdb's version contains in-frame clones alone and is incomplete. The table shows about 2.4 million clones, with 93% occurring only once. Input material: naive CD4+ T cells from PBMCs. All receptors derive from a man aged 18 to 30 in good health. Some clones in this sample may be carry-over from other donors' samples. CDR3s include the opening cysteine and the closing phenylalanine or tryptophan. The order of the fields is clone size, J gene, D gene, V gene, CDR3 protein, CDR3 DNA. A D gene is named only where the DNA matches it firmly. Size is omitted from some rows. Given values are once, few, many or a class for expanded clones.

size: .; J: TRBJ2-3; D: TRBD1; V: TRBV2; CDR3: CASSTDRGTDTQYF; DNA: TGTGCCAGCAGTACGGACAGGGGCACAGATACGCAGTATTTT
size: .; J: TRBJ2-3; D: TRBD2; V: TRBV5-1; CDR3: CASQAGTSGTSTDTQYF; DNA: TGCGCCAGCCAGGCAGGGACTAGCGGGACCTCCACAGATACGCAGTATTTT
size: .; J: TRBJ2-1; D: .; V: TRBV7-2; CDR3: CASSLVPLYNEQFF; DNA: TGTGCCAGCAGCTTAGTCCCCCTCTACAATGAGCAGTTCTTC
size: .; J: TRBJ2-3; D: .; V: TRBV7-2; CDR3: CASSLFPTGIIPSTDTQYF; DNA: TGTGCCAGCAGCTTATTCCCCACGGGAATAATACCTAGCACAGATACGCAGTATTTT
size: .; J: TRBJ2-7; D: .; V: TRBV12-1; CDR3: CASSWGLAGRHEQYF; DNA: TGTGCCAGCAGCTGGGGACTAGCGGGACGACACGAGCAGTACTTC
size: few; J: TRBJ1-3; D: .; V: TRBV28; CDR3: CASRGYSGNTIYF; DNA: TGTGCCAGCAGGGGATACTCTGGAAACACCATATATTTT
size: .; J: TRBJ2-2; D: .; V: TRBV27; CDR3: CASSRADHRNTGELFF; DNA: TGTGCCAGCAGTAGGGCAGACCACCGGAACACCGGGGAGCTGTTTTTT
size: .; J: TRBJ2-3; D: .; V: TRBV5-1; CDR3: CASSIPTGSLTDTQYF; DNA: TGCGCCAGCAGCATTCCCACAGGGTCCCTCACAGATACGCAGTATTTT
size: .; J: TRBJ1-1; D: TRBD1; V: TRBV6-6; CDR3: CASSYPTGINTEAFF; DNA: TGTGCCAGCAGTTACCCGACAGGGATTAACACTGAAGCTTTCTTT
size: once; J: TRBJ2-7; D: .; V: TRBV20-1; CDR3: CSARGPYEQYF; DNA: TGCAGTGCTAGAGGGCCCTACGAGCAGTACTTC
size: .; J: TRBJ2-1; D: .; V: TRBV28; CDR3: CASSFGYGLPSYNEQFF; DNA: TGTGCCAGCAGTTTCGGTTACGGCCTACCTTCCTACAATGAGCAGTTCTTC
size: .; J: TRBJ1-2; D: .; V: TRBV18; CDR3: CASFIDQSTKSGYTF; DNA: TGTGCCAGCTTCATCGACCAGTCCACCAAGAGTGGCTACACCTTC
size: .; J: TRBJ2-1; D: TRBD1; V: TRBV18; CDR3: CASSPPTGGVFGNEQFF; DNA: TGTGCCAGCTCACCACCGACAGGGGGAGTGTTCGGCAATGAGCAGTTCTTC
size: .; J: TRBJ1-6; D: .; V: TRBV28; CDR3: CASRFGLRSSPLHF; DNA: TGTGCCAGCAGATTCGGCCTCCGGAGTTCACCCCTCCACTTT
size: .; J: TRBJ1-1; D: TRBD1; V: TRBV7-9; CDR3: CASSRWTGENTEAFF; DNA: TGTGCCAGCAGCCGGTGGACAGGGGAGAACACTGAAGCTTTCTTT
size: .; J: TRBJ1-4; D: .; V: TRBV6-1; CDR3: CASSRSNEKLFF; DNA: TGTGCCAGCAGCCGATCTAATGAAAAACTGTTTTTT
size: .; J: TRBJ1-4; D: .; V: TRBV18; CDR3: CASSPAGSDRKLFF; DNA: TGTGCCAGCTCACCAGCCGGATCAGACCGAAAACTGTTTTTT
size: .; J: TRBJ2-2; D: .; V: TRBV6-5; CDR3: CASRQADITGELFF; DNA: TGTGCCAGCAGACAGGCGGATATCACCGGGGAGCTGTTTTTT
size: .; J: TRBJ1-1; D: .; V: TRBV10-3; CDR3: CAIRPDQFSEAFF; DNA: TGTGCCATCAGACCGGACCAGTTTAGTGAAGCTTTCTTT
size: .; J: TRBJ2-4; D: TRBD2; V: TRBV28; CDR3: CASRGDIQYF; DNA: TGTGCCAGCCGGGGGGACATTCAGTACTTC
size: .; J: TRBJ2-1; D: TRBD1; V: TRBV7-8; CDR3: CASSFPPRTGGQFF; DNA: TGTGCCAGCAGCTTTCCCCCCCGGACAGGGGGGCAGTTCTTC
size: .; J: TRBJ2-7; D: TRBD2; V: TRBV28; CDR3: CASSGLIGRSSSYEQYF; DNA: TGTGCCAGCAGTGGTCTTATCGGGAGGTCTAGCTCCTACGAGCAGTACTTC
size: .; J: TRBJ1-2; D: .; V: TRBV5-1; CDR3: CASSFSTSSGYTF; DNA: TGCGCCAGCAGCTTCTCCACCTCCAGTGGCTACACCTTC
size: .; J: TRBJ2-7; D: .; V: TRBV19; CDR3: CASSQGRLLSNEQYF; DNA: TGTGCCAGTAGTCAGGGCCGACTACTCTCGAACGAGCAGTACTTC
size: .; J: TRBJ2-7; D: TRBD1; V: TRBV19; CDR3: CASSAAGTAIYEQYF; DNA: TGTGCCAGTAGTGCGGCCGGGACAGCAATCTACGAGCAGTACTTC
size: .; J: TRBJ2-7; D: TRBD1; V: TRBV28; CDR3: CASSFFPGGLFAEQYF; DNA: TGTGCCAGCAGTTTCTTCCCAGGGGGCCTCTTCGCCGAGCAGTACTTC
size: .; J: TRBJ1-1; D: .; V: TRBV6-5; CDR3: CASSYSKGLTEAFF; DNA: TGTGCCAGCAGTTACTCGAAGGGGCTCACTGAAGCTTTCTTT
size: .; J: TRBJ1-1; D: TRBD1; V: TRBV5-4; CDR3: CASSLGQMNTEAFF; DNA: TGTGCCAGCAGCCTGGGACAGATGAACACTGAAGCTTTCTTT
size: .; J: TRBJ2-2; D: TRBD2; V: TRBV18; CDR3: CASSPSSGRAAGELFF; DNA: TGTGCCAGCTCACCCTCTAGCGGGAGGGCCGCCGGGGAGCTGTTTTTT
size: .; J: TRBJ2-3; D: .; V: TRBV5-1; CDR3: CASSRRKGEVPTDTQYF; DNA: TGCGCCAGCAGCCGTCGTAAAGGGGAGGTCCCCACAGATACGCAGTATTTT
size: .; J: TRBJ2-1; D: .; V: TRBV28; CDR3: CASTMVGSNEQFF; DNA: TGTGCCAGCACTATGGTAGGATCAAATGAGCAGTTCTTC